The rows below give T cell receptor beta chains drawn from one sample of a study of blood T cell repertoires in COVID-19. Produced via immunoSEQ multiplex PCR; TCRdb's table is partial and in-frame only. Found here are about 150,000 clones, 78% of them singletons; the top ten hold around 13%. Sequencing used peripheral blood. The receptor source for this set is an elderly woman with acute or convalescent COVID-19. Both conserved end residues are part of each CDR3. D genes are given only for firm matches. Clone size appears in some rows only: once, few, many, or a class for an expanded clone.

.,.,TRBV29-1,TRBJ2-3,TGCAGCGTTGGTTGGGCGGGGTCCACAGATACGCAGTATTTT,CSVGWAGSTDTQYF
.,.,TRBV27,TRBJ1-4,TGTGCCAGCAGTTCACGTACGGGAAAACTGTTTTTT,CASSSRTGKLFF
.,.,TRBV6-5,TRBJ1-1,TGTGCCAGCAGTCTCCAGGGAACCGTTGAAGCTTTCTTT,CASSLQGTVEAFF
TRBD1,.,TRBV6-4,TRBJ1-2,TGTGCCAGCAGGCCGACAGGGGGATTGGACTATGGCTACACCTTC,CASRPTGGLDYGYTF
TRBD2,.,TRBV27,TRBJ2-3,TGTGCCAGCAGTTTAAAACTAGCGGGAGAGGCAGATACGCAGTATTTT,CASSLKLAGEADTQYF
.,.,TRBV9,TRBJ2-1,TGTGCCAGCAGCATACTACCGACTGATGAGCAGTTCTTC,CASSILPTDEQFF
.,few,TRBV4-1,TRBJ1-5,TGCGCCAGCAGCCAAGACTTATTGGGGAGGCGTAAGCATTTT,CASSQDLLGRRKHF
TRBD2,.,TRBV7-2,TRBJ2-1,TGTGCCAGCATCCCGACTAGCGGGGGGTACAATGAGCAGTTCTTC,CASIPTSGGYNEQFF
.,few,TRBV9,TRBJ1-5,TGTGCCAGCAGCAGGGACATCAATCAGCCCCAGCATTTT,CASSRDINQPQHF
TRBD1,.,TRBV18,TRBJ1-1,TGTGCCAGCTCACCAATGAGGGGGCGGCTGAACACTGAAGCTTTCTTT,CASSPMRGRLNTEAFF
TRBD2,.,TRBV9,TRBJ2-3,TGTGCCAGCAGCGTAGCCCCAGCGGGAGTTACCGATACGCAGTATTTT,CASSVAPAGVTDTQYF
.,once,TRBV12-3/TRBV12-4,TRBJ2-5,TGTGCCAGCAGTTTATCGGTTGTCGAGACCCAGTACTTC,CASSLSVVETQYF
TRBD1,.,TRBV19,TRBJ1-2,TGTGCCAGTAACCCCGCGACAGGGATCTATGGCTACACCTTC,CASNPATGIYGYTF